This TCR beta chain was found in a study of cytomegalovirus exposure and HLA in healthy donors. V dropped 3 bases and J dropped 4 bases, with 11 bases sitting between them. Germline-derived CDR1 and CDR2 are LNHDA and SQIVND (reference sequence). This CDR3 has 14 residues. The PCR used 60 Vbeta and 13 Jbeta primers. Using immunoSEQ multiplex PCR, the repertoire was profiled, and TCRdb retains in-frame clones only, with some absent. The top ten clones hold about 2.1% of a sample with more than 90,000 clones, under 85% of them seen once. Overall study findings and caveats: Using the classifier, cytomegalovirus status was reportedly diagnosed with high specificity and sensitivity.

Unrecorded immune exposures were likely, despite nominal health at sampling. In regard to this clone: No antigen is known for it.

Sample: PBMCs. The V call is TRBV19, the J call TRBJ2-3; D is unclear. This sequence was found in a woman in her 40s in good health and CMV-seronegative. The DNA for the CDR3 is TGTGCCAGTAGTATGGAGATCGTCCCAGATACGCAGTATTTT. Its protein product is CASSMEIVPDTQYF.